This TCR beta chain was observed in a study of blood T cell repertoires in COVID-19. Across the study: Acute and convalescent COVID-19 specimens originated in the United States, Italy and Spain.

The V and J ends lost 5 bases and 8 bases, in that order; junction bases with no gene match: 9. In germline, CDR1 is SGHNT, CDR2 YYREEE (reference sequence). This CDR3 has 13 amino acids. Original data processing: Amplification of reference gene primers was used by the study to estimate nucleated cell counts. Measured with immunoSEQ multiplex PCR; TCRdb has only the in-frame clones, and not every one. V, J and clone size reflect that table, while D and trimming were determined from the DNA. The data show approximately 230,000 clones, with roughly four fifths seen just once and about 8.1% held by the top ten.

The TCR comes from a man at least 80 years old with acute or convalescent COVID-19. J is TRBJ1-2 and V is TRBV5-4; 7 nucleotides agree with TRBD1. Sequenced: peripheral blood. DNA for the CDR3: TGTGCCAGCAGGCCAGGGGGACTGGAAGGCTACACCTTC. Translation gives CASRPGGLEGYTF.